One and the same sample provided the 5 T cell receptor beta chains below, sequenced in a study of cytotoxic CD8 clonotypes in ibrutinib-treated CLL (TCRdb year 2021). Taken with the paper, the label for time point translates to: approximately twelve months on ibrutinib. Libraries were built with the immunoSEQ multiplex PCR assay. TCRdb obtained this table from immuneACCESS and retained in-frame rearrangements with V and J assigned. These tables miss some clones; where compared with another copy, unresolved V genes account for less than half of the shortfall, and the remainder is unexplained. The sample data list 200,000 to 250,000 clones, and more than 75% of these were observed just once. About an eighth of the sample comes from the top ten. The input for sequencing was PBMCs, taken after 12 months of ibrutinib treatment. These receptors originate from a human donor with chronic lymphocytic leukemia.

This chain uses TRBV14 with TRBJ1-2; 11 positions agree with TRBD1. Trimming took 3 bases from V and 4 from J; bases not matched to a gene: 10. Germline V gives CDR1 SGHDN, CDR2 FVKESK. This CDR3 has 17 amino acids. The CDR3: CASSQGTEDRGPYGYTF. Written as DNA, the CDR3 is TGTGCCAGCAGCCAGGGGACCGAGGACAGGGGGCCCTATGGCTACACCTTC.

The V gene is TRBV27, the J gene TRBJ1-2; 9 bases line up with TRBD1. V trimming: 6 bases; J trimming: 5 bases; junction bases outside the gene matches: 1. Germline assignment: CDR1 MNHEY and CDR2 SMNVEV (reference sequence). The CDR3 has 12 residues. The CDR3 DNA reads TGTGCCAGCAGCGGGACAGGGTATGGCTACACCTTC. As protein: CASSGTGYGYTF.

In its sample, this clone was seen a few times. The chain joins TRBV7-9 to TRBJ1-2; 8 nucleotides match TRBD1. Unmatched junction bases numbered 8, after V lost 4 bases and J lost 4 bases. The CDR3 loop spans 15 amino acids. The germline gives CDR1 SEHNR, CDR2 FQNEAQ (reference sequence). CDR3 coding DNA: TGTGCCAGCAGCTCCAAGTCAGGGGGCATCTATGGCTACACCTTC. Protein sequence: CASSSKSGGIYGYTF.

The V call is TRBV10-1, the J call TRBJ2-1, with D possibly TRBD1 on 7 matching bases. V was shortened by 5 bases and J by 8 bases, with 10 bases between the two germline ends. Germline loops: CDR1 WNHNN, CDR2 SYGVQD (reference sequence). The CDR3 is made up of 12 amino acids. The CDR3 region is CASSPRGDEQFF. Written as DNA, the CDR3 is TGCGCCAGCAGTCCCAGGGGGGATGAGCAGTTCTTC.

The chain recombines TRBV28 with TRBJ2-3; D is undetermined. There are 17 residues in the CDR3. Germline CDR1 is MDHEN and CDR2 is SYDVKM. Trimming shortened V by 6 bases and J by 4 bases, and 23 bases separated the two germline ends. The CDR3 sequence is CASRLPPSLSRADTQYF. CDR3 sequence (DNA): TGTGCCAGCAGATTACCACCCTCTCTTTCTAGGGCAGATACGCAGTATTTT.